One sample yielded the 27 T cell receptor beta chains listed below, sequenced in a study of cytomegalovirus exposure and HLA in healthy donors. The PCR made use of 60 Vbeta and 13 Jbeta primers. Produced via immunoSEQ multiplex PCR; TCRdb's table is partial and in-frame only. The sample includes 120,000 or so clones, 75% to 90% of them seen just once. Sequencing was performed on PBMCs. These receptors were taken from a man aged 30-40 years in good health and CMV-seronegative.

As to this clone: Relative to the germline gene, one junction end is altered; a read error may explain this. The CDR3: CSSSLTTGEAGANVLTF. CDR3 coding DNA: TGTTCCAGCAGTTTGACGACAGGGGAAGCTGGGGCCAACGTCCTGACTTTC. The chain links TRBV7-9 to TRBJ2-6; 8 bases are shared with TRBD1. The CDR3 has 17 amino acids. The germline V gene has CDR1 SEHNR and CDR2 FQNEAQ (reference sequence).

The rearrangement joins TRBV5-1 to TRBJ2-5; tentative D call: TRBD2 (6 bases). V gave up 0 bases and J gave up 4 bases, with 16 bases separating them. Germline V lookup: CDR1 SGHRS, CDR2 YFSETQ. This CDR3 spans 16 amino acids. CDR3 DNA sequence: TGCGCCAGCAGCTTGGTCGGAGGGGATCCCGGAGAGACCCAGTACTTC. Amino acid sequence: CASSLVGGDPGETQYF.

This clone was recorded once. The CDR3: CASTPSGTATYEQYF. The CDR3 region has the DNA TGTGCCAGCACCCCATCCGGGACAGCAACCTACGAGCAGTACTTC. This sequence joins TRBV28 and TRBJ2-7; TRBD1 matches 7 bases. J was trimmed by 2 bases and V by 7 bases; bases with no gene match: 11. This CDR3 comprises 15 residues. Germline loops: CDR1 MDHEN, CDR2 SYDVKM.

This clone has only a few counts. The rearrangement joins TRBV27 to TRBJ1-2; no clear D gene. The CDR3 runs 13 residues. The V gene's germline CDR1 is MNHEY and CDR2 SMNVEV (reference sequence). V lost 6 bases, J lost 5 bases, and 13 bases lay in between. The CDR3 DNA reads TGTGCCAGCAGACCGGGAGTCTCTTATGGCTACACCTTC. Its translation: CASRPGVSYGYTF.

This clone showed up just once. The V call is TRBV18, the J call TRBJ1-2; D gene uncertain. CDR1 is KGHSH and CDR2 is LQKENI in the germline V gene. This CDR3 has 14 amino acids. Trimming pared 3 bases from V and 3 bases from J, leaving 11 bases between. CDR3: CASSPQARDYGYTF. CDR3 sequence (DNA): TGTGCCAGCTCACCCCAGGCGAGGGACTATGGCTACACCTTC.

CDR3 DNA: TGTGCCACCAGCGGCGTACAGAGCAGCACAGATACGCAGTATTTT. Its protein is CATSGVQSSTDTQYF. The chain is built from TRBV15 and TRBJ2-3; no firm D call. The CDR3 has 15 residues. The V end was cut by 5 bases, the J end by 0 bases, with 12 bases between. Germline lookup yields CDR1 LNHNV and CDR2 YYDKDF (reference sequence).

The V call is TRBV7-9, the J call TRBJ2-4; maybe TRBD1 (6 bases). Germline CDR1 and CDR2: SEHNR and FQNEAQ (reference sequence). Between the trimmed V and J ends, which lost 4 bases and 8 bases, there was a span of 15 bases. This CDR3 comprises 14 residues. In DNA form, the CDR3 reads TGTGCCAGCAGCTCCCCGGGGCAGGGGCACATTCAGTACTTC. Translating gives CASSSPGQGHIQYF.

CDR3 in amino acids: CASSLPGIDETQYF. DNA for the CDR3: TGTGCCAGCAGCTTGCCAGGGATTGACGAGACCCAGTACTTC. The gene calls are TRBV5-5 and TRBJ2-5; D is possibly TRBD1 (5 bases). Germline V gene lookup returns CDR1 SGHKS and CDR2 YYEKEE (reference sequence). V shed 1 base and J shed 5 bases, with 12 bases lying between them. The CDR3 has 14 amino acids.

The chain is built from TRBV27 and TRBJ2-7; a weak D match, TRBD2 (5 bases). This CDR3 has 13 amino acids. Trimming stripped 3 bases from V and 1 base from J, with 7 bases between. Germline values: CDR1 MNHEY, CDR2 SMNVEV (reference sequence). The DNA of the CDR3 is TGTGCCAGCAGTTTGAGGGAGTCCTACGAGCAGTACTTC. Its protein product is CASSLRESYEQYF.

The J gene is TRBJ2-1, the V gene TRBV27; maybe TRBD2 (5 bases). Trimming pared 6 bases from V and 12 bases from J, leaving 18 bases between. The length of the CDR3 is 13 residues. Germline V gene lookup returns CDR1 MNHEY and CDR2 SMNVEV (reference sequence). In DNA form, the CDR3 reads TGTGCCAGCAGCCTGCAGCCGGGATCTGGGCAGTTCTTC. Residues: CASSLQPGSGQFF.

V and J are TRBV9 and TRBJ2-7; D is perhaps TRBD2 (6 bases). Trimming stripped 4 bases from V and 2 bases from J, with 13 bases between. CDR1 is SGDLS, CDR2 YYNGEE, per germline. The CDR3 runs 14 residues. The CDR3 nucleotides are TGTGCCAGCAGCCAAACGGGAGTCCCCTACGAGCAGTACTTC. Its protein is CASSQTGVPYEQYF. The variable domain in full, completed from reference TRBV9 and TRBJ2-7, reads DSGVTQTPKHLITATGQRVTLRCSPRSGDLSVYWYQQSLDQGLQFLIQYYNGEERAKGNILERFSAQQFPDLHSELNLSSLELGDSALYFCASSQTGVPYEQYFGPGTRLTVT.

The chain couples TRBV28 to TRBJ2-5; 7 bases map to TRBD2. The CDR3 spans 16 residues. Germline CDR1 is MDHEN and CDR2 is SYDVKM. The V and J ends lost 4 bases and 9 bases, in that order; junction bases with no gene match: 17. This CDR3 is CASSWEGVAGQDAQYF. DNA of the CDR3: TGTGCCAGCAGTTGGGAGGGTGTGGCCGGCCAGGATGCCCAGTACTTC.

The rearrangement links TRBV2 to TRBJ1-3; 8 bases agree with TRBD1. Germline CDR1 SNHLY, CDR2 FYNNEI. The CDR3 runs to 15 residues. Trimming removed 5 bases from V and 4 bases from J; junction bases left unmatched: 7. The CDR3 bases are TGTGCCAGCAGTTTGGGACAGGCTTCCGGAAACACCATATATTTT. Translation gives CASSLGQASGNTIYF.

The chain links TRBV30 to TRBJ1-2; 8 bases line up with TRBD1. After removal of 3 bases from V and 4 bases from J, the junction contained 13 bases not matched to a gene. The CDR3 covers 16 residues. Germline CDR1 reads GTSNPN; CDR2 reads SVGIG (reference sequence). The CDR3 DNA is TGTGCCTGGAGCCATAAATGGACAGGGCGTTCCTATGGCTACACCTTC. It yields the protein CAWSHKWTGRSYGYTF.

This clone was found once. The rearrangement joins TRBV29-1 to TRBJ2-7; D unclear. Germline CDR1 and CDR2: SQVTM and ANQGSEA. The CDR3 sequence is 15 residues long. Trimming pared 6 bases from V and 0 bases from J, leaving 18 bases between. The CDR3 DNA is TGCAGCGTCCTCCCCACCCACCACGGCTCCTACGAGCAGTACTTC. It codes for CSVLPTHHGSYEQYF.

The chain carries TRBV25-1 and TRBJ2-7, with D unresolved. V was cut by 3 bases and J by 6 bases, with 12 bases left in between. CDR1 MGHDK and CDR2 SYGVNS come from the germline V gene. CDR3 length: 13 residues. The DNA of the CDR3 is TGTGCCAGCAGTGAGTCAAGTAAACTCGAGCAGTACTTC. It codes for CASSESSKLEQYF.

The chain is built from TRBV19 and TRBJ1-1, with 9 nucleotides matching TRBD1. The length of the CDR3 is 15 residues. Per the germline V gene, CDR1 is LNHDA and CDR2 is SQIVND (reference sequence). V gave up 4 bases and J gave up 4 bases; unmatched junction bases: 7. CDR3 sequence (DNA): TGTGCCAGTAGTACGGACAGGGGAGGGACCACTGAAGCTTTCTTT. It is translated as CASSTDRGGTTEAFF.

This chain joins TRBV28 and TRBJ1-1; 7 positions agree with TRBD1. CDR3 length: 15 amino acids. The J segment lost 3 bases and the V segment lost 4 bases, leaving 8 bases of the junction unmatched. Germline lookup yields CDR1 MDHEN and CDR2 SYDVKM. The CDR3 DNA reads TGTGCCAGCAGTTCTGACAGGGCGTCTTACACTGAAGCTTTCTTT. The encoded protein is CASSSDRASYTEAFF.

V usage is TRBV19 and J usage is TRBJ2-1; 8 positions agree with TRBD2. Losses at the gene ends were 5 bases for V and 7 bases for J; bases not matched to a gene: 13. The CDR3 is 16 residues long. Germline V gives CDR1 LNHDA, CDR2 SQIVND (reference sequence). CDR3 bases: TGTGCCAGTAGTGATCACGGGACTAGGCTATGGAATGAGCAGTTCTTC. The encoded protein is CASSDHGTRLWNEQFF.

This rearrangement joins TRBV2 to TRBJ2-3; D is uncertain. Germline V gene data show CDR1 as SNHLY and CDR2 as FYNNEI. CDR3 length equals 16 residues. Trimming took off 7 bases at V and 3 bases at J, with 20 bases between the two ends. The CDR3: CASTRAAVLPTDTQYF. DNA for the CDR3: TGTGCCAGCACCCGCGCTGCCGTTCTGCCTACAGATACGCAGTATTTT.

The chain has TRBV10-3 and TRBJ1-5; TRBD1 matches 8 bases. Germline V gene sequence: CDR1 ENHRY, CDR2 SYGVKD. The CDR3 has 13 amino acids. Germline trimming cut 8 bases from V and 10 bases from J; bases unmatched to any gene: 10. The CDR3 DNA reads TGTGCCATCCATAGTGTACAGGGGGAACCCCAGCATTTT. It encodes CAIHSVQGEPQHF.

The count of this clone is one. The V gene is TRBV27, the J gene TRBJ1-2; perhaps TRBD1 as D (6 bases). This CDR3 is 15 amino acids long. Deletions cut 2 bases from V and 7 bases from J, with 17 bases between. CDR1 and CDR2 from the germline V gene are MNHEY and SMNVEV (reference sequence). The CDR3: CASSLQGPSFSGYTF. In DNA, the CDR3 is TGTGCCAGCAGTTTACAGGGGCCATCCTTTAGTGGCTACACCTTC.

The chain is built from TRBV4-3 and TRBJ2-7; 13 bases are a match to TRBD2. V was clipped by 2 bases and J by 5 bases; unmatched bases: 6. Germline lookup yields CDR1 LGHNA and CDR2 YSLEER. The CDR3 sequence is 16 residues long. CDR3 nucleotide sequence: TGCGCCAGCAGCCAATATACTAGCGGGAGGGCTCACGAGCAGTACTTC. Protein product: CASSQYTSGRAHEQYF.

V usage is TRBV29-1 and J usage is TRBJ2-7; the match to TRBD2 covers 11 bases. Germline V gene sequence: CDR1 SQVTM, CDR2 ANQGSEA. The V gene end was trimmed by 3 bases and the J gene end by 4 bases; junction bases not matched to a gene: 14. The CDR3 extends over 17 amino acids. Written as DNA, the CDR3 is TGCAGCGTTGAGGTAGCGGGAGGGAAGACCGGAGCATACGAGCAGTACTTC. This translates into CSVEVAGGKTGAYEQYF.

The chain joins TRBV5-1 to TRBJ2-5; the match to TRBD1 covers 8 bases. CDR3 length equals 16 residues. From germline, CDR1 is SGHRS and CDR2 YFSETQ. Germline trimming cut 0 bases from V and 1 base from J; bases unmatched to any gene: 5. The CDR3 nucleotides read TGCGCCAGCAGCTTGGCTGGACAGGGTTTCCAAGAGACCCAGTACTTC. This gives the protein CASSLAGQGFQETQYF.

The V and J genes are TRBV29-1 and TRBJ2-1, with TRBD1 matching 9 bases. The CDR3 spans 16 residues. Trimming took 3 bases from V and 6 from J; bases not matched to a gene: 12. Looked up from germline, CDR1 is SQVTM and CDR2 is ANQGSEA. The CDR3 loop reads CSVDTGGRRTINEQFF. CDR3 DNA sequence: TGCAGCGTTGACACAGGGGGCCGACGGACTATCAATGAGCAGTTCTTC.

In DNA, the CDR3 is TGTGCCACCAATCTCAATGGGGGGTACGAGCAGTACTTC. It codes for CATNLNGGYEQYF. The chain employs TRBV27 and TRBJ2-7; D might be TRBD2 (6 bases). The V end was cut by 10 bases, the J end by 4 bases, with 17 bases between. The germline V gene encodes CDR1 MNHEY and CDR2 SMNVEV (reference sequence). The CDR3 is 13 amino acids.